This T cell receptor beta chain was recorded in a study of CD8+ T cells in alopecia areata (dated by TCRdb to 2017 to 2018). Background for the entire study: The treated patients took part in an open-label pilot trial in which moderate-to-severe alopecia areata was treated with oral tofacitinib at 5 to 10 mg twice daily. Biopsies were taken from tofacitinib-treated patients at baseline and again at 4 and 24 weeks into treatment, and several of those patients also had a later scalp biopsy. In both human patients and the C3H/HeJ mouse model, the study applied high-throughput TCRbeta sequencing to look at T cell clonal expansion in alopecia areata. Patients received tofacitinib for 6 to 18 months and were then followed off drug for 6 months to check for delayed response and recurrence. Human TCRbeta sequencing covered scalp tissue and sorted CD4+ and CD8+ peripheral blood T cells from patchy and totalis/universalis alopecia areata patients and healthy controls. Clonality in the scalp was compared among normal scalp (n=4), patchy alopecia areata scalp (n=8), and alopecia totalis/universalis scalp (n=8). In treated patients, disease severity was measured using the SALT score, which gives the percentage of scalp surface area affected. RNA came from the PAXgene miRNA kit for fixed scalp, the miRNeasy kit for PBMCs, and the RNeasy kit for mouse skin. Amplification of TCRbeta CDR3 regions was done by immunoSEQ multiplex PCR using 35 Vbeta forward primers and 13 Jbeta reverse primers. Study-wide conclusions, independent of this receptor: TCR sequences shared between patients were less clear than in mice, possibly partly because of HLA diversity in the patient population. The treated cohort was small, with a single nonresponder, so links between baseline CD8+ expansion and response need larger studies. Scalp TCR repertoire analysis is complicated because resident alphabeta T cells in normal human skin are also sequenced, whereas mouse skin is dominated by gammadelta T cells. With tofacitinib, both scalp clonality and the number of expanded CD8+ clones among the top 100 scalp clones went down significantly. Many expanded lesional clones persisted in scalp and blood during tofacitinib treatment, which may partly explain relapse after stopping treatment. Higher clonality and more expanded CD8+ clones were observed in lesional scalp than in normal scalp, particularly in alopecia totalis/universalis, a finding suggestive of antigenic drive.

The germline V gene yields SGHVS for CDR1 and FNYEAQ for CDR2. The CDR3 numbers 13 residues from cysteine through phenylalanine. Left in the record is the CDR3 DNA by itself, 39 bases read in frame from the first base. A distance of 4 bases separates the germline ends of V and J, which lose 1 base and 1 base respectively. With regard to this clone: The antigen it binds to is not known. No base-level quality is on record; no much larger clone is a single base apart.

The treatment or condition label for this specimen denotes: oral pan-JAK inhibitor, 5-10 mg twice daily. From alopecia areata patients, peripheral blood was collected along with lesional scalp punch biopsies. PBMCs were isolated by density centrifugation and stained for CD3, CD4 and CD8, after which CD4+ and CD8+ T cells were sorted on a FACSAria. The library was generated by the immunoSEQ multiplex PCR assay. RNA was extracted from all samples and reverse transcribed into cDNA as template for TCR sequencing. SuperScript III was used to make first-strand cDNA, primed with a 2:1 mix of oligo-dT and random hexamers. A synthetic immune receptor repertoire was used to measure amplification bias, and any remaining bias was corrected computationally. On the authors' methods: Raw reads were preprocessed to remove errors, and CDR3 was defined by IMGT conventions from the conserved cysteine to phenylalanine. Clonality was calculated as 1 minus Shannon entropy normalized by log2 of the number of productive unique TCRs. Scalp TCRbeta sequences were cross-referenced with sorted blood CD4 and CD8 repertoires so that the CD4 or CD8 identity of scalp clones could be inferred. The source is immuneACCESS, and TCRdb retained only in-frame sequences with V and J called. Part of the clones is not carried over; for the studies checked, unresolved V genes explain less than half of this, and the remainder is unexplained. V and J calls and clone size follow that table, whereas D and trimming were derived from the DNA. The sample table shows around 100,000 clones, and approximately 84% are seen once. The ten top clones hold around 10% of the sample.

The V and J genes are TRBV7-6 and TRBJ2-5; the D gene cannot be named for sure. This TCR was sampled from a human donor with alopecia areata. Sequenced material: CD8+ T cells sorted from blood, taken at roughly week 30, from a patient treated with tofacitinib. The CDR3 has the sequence CASSLEGQETQYF. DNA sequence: TGTGCCAGCAGCTTAGAGGGCCAAGAGACCCAGTACTTC.